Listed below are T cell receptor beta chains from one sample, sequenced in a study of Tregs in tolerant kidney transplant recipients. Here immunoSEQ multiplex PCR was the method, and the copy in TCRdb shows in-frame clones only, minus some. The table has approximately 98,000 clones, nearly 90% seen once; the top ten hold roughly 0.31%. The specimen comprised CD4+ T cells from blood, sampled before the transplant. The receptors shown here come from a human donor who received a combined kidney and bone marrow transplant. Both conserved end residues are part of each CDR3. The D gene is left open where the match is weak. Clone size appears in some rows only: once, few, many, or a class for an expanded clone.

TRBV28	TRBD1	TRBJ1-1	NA	CASSLLRDRGRGPMWNTEAFF	TGTGCCAGCAGTTTACTCCGGGACAGGGGGCGGGGGCCCATGTGGAACACTGAAGCTTTCTTT
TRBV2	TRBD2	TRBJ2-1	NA	CASSVGTRPNEQFF	TGTGCCAGCAGCGTCGGGACTAGACCCAATGAGCAGTTCTTC
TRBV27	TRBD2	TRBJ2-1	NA	CASGLAGGLEQFF	TGTGCCAGCGGACTAGCGGGAGGGCTTGAGCAGTTCTTC
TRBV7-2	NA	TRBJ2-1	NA	CASSLMRSNEQFF	TGTGCCAGCAGCTTAATGAGGAGCAATGAGCAGTTCTTC
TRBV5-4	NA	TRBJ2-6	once	CASKGGGHLAGANVLTF	TGTGCCAGCAAGGGGGGGGGACACCTCGCTGGGGCCAACGTCCTGACTTTC
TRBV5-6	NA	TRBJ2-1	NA	CASSQLTYNEQFF	TGTGCCAGCAGCCAACTAACCTACAATGAGCAGTTCTTC
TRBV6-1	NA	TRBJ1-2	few	CASRPGQILSGYTF	TGTGCCAGCAGGCCGGGACAAATACTGAGTGGCTACACCTTC
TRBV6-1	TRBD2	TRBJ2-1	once	CASSEKSGGCFF	TGTGCCAGCAGTGAAAAGAGCGGGGGGTGTTTCTTC
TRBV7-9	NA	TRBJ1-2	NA	CASSLGGRGSDYGYTF	TGTGCCAGCAGCTTAGGGGGGAGGGGATCGGACTATGGCTACACCTTC
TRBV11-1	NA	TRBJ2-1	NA	CASSFQWRLNEQFF	TGTGCCAGCAGCTTCCAATGGCGGCTCAATGAGCAGTTCTTC
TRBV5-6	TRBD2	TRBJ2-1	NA	CASSWGLAGLSPPQFF	TGTGCCAGCAGCTGGGGACTAGCGGGACTTTCCCCCCCGCAGTTCTTC
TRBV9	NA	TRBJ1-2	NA	CASSGGDRRDGYTF	TGTGCCAGCAGCGGGGGGGACCGAAGGGATGGCTACACCTTC
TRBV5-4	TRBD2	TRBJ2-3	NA	CASSNPGGGDTQYF	TGTGCCAGCAGCAACCCGGGAGGGGGAGATACGCAGTATTTT
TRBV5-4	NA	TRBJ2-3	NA	CASSLGRDEDTQYF	TGTGCCAGCAGCTTGGGCAGGGATGAAGATACGCAGTATTTT
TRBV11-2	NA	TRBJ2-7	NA	CASSAGGYEQYF	TGTGCCAGCAGCGCCGGGGGATACGAGCAGTACTTC
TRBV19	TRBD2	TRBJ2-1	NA	CASSNPGTSGNNEQFF	TGTGCCAGTAGTAACCCCGGGACTAGCGGCAACAATGAGCAGTTCTTC
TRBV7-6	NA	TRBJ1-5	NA	CASSLAQEGPQHF	TGTGCCAGCAGCTTAGCGCAGGAAGGGCCCCAGCATTTT
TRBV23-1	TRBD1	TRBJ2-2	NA	CASSVQGAPGTGELFF	TGCGCCAGCAGTGTACAGGGGGCGCCGGGCACCGGGGAGCTGTTTTTT
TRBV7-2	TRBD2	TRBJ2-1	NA	CASSLVPSGIAYNEQFF	TGTGCCAGCAGCTTAGTGCCTAGCGGGATCGCCTACAATGAGCAGTTCTTC